The following is a T cell receptor (beta chain) sequence with its context. Alongside a J-beta primer mix, a sample-barcoded 5' primer served in a second PCR lasting about 7 to 12 cycles. MiXCR was run by TCRdb on the 5' RACE reads, yielding one entry per CDR3 protein. The table lists around 1,700,000 distinct CDR3 sequences, 28% of them singletons. The data are from a study of blood T cells in healthy people across ages. Background on the study: Every two T cells gave about one barcoded beta molecule via template switching.

The receptor's source is a woman in her twenties or thirties in good health. The sequenced sample was blood.

The CDR3, as DNA: TGTGCCAGCAGCTGGGTGGGAAGGGATTACGAGCAGTACTTC. Its protein product is CASSWVGRDYEQYF. The V call is TRBV7-2, the J call TRBJ2-5; no reliable D call. Judging by the DNA end, TRBJ2-7 fits better; the J call may be wrong. This CDR3 has 14 residues. Germline lookup yields CDR1 SGHTA and CDR2 FQGNSA.